This T cell receptor (beta chain) was sequenced in a study of T cell repertoires in cytomegalovirus infection. Across the whole study: It was the public TCR beta signatures that indicated both CMV infection and matching HLA type.

This clonotype came up many times. TCRdb used MiXCR to reprocess the reads, holding one entry per CDR3 protein. The sample consists of roughly 280,000 distinct CDR3 sequences, roughly 9.1% of them appearing once. The J segment lost 2 bases and the V segment lost 5 bases, leaving 12 bases of the junction unmatched. The CDR3 consists of 17 residues. In germline, CDR1 is SGHVS, CDR2 FNYEAQ. Material: PBMCs. The receptor's source is a human donor in good health (CMV status not recorded). Some clones in this sample may be carry-over from other donors' samples. The chain combines TRBV7-6 with TRBJ1-1; 9 positions match TRBD1. The CDR3, as DNA: TGTGCCAGCAGCGGGGGGGACAGGGAGGGCCGAAACACTGAAGCTTTCTTT. Its protein is CASSGGDREGRNTEAFF.